Reported below is one T cell receptor (beta chain). Its specific antigen is unknown. No base-level quality is on record; no much larger clone is a single base apart. This sample is part of a study of blood T cell repertoires in COVID-19 (dated by TCRdb to about 2020). Background on the whole study: Samples from collaborators originated in the United States, Italy and Spain and spanned both the acute and convalescent phases of COVID-19. The prospective study material was composed of cDNA or gDNA derived from T cells, B-cell-depleted T cells, or PBMCs. The dataset comprised deeply sampled blood TCRbeta repertoires from subjects exposed to, actively infected with, or recovered from COVID-19. A freely available public database, intended as a resource for researchers studying the immune response to SARS-CoV-2, is where the repertoires were released. Samples were obtained from the ongoing ImmuneRACE study (first 160 participants) and from approximately 1,200 subjects provided by 6 global collaborators. The sample metadata nearly always contained a de-identified subject ID, COVID-19 status, age in years and sex. Where available, HLA class I and class II types were obtained from metadata supplied by the sample provider rather than from assay-based typing. Results and caveats for the whole study, not just this receptor: Clinical and demographic metadata were provided uncurated, with the amount varying by source and participant.

TCRbeta CDR3 regions were amplified from genomic DNA by means of the immunoSEQ Assay, a bias-controlled multiplex PCR. Processing in the source paper ran as follows. The number of nucleated cells in each sample was estimated by amplification of reference gene primers within the assay. To quantify the absolute abundance of each unique TCRbeta CDR3 rearrangement, sequence reads were collapsed and filtered. Productive Simpson clonality was computed per sample as the square root of Simpson's diversity index over productive rearrangements. The source is immuneACCESS, and TCRdb retained only in-frame sequences with V and J called. Part of the clones is not carried over; for the studies checked, unresolved V genes explain less than half of this, and the remainder is unexplained. V and J calls and clone size come straight from that table; D and trimming were deduced from the DNA. The sample has 20,000 to 30,000 clones on record, approximately 92% of them singletons. The ten most abundant clones make up approximately 8.4% of the sample.

There are 16 amino acids in the CDR3, from cysteine to phenylalanine inclusive. Of all the DNA, just the CDR3 is kept, 48 bases in frame from base 1. From V the trimming removes 1 base and from J it removes 7 bases, while the gene matches leave 8 bases of the junction unaccounted for. The germline V gene (reference sequence) provides CDR1 LGHDT and CDR2 YNNKEL. The collaborating institutions used their own protocols to collect whole blood in K2EDTA tubes. For TCRbeta analysis, collaborators shipped samples in one of three forms: frozen whole blood, isolated PBMCs, or DNA extracted from either of those sample types.

The receptor comes from a human donor in a cohort sampled during active COVID-19. The V gene is TRBV3-1 (or the pseudogene TRBV3-2) and the J gene is TRBJ2-1, with 9 junctional bases fitting TRBD2. What was sequenced was peripheral blood. The base sequence is TGTGCCAGCAGCCAAGGGGCGGGAGGGTTTTCAAATGAGCAGTTCTTC. This yields the protein CASSQGAGGFSNEQFF.